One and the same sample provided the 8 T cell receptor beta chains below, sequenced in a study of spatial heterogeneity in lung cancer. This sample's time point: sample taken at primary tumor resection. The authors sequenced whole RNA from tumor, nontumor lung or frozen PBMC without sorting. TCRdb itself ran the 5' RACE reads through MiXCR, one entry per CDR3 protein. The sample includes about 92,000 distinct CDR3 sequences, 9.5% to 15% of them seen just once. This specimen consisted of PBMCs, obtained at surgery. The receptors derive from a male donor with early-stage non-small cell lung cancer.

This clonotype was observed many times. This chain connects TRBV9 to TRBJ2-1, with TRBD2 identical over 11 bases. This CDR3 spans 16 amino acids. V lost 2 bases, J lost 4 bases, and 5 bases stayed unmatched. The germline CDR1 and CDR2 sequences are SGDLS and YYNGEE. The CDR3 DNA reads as TGTGCCAGCAGCGTTACCTGGACTAGCGGGTACAATGAGCAGTTCTTC. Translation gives CASSVTWTSGYNEQFF.

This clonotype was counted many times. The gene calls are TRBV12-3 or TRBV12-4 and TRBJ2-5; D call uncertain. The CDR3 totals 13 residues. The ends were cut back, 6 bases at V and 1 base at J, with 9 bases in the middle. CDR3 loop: CASSTTRQETQYF. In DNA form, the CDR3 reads TGTGCCAGCAGCACCACCCGCCAAGAGACCCAGTACTTC.

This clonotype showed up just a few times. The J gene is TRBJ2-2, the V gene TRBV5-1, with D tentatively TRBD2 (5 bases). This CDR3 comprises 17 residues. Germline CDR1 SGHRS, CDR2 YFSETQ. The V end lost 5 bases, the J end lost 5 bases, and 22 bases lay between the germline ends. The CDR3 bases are TGCGCCAGCAGTAGGGCGAGCGGCCAAATGAGTACCGGGGAGCTGTTTTTT. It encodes CASSRASGQMSTGELFF.

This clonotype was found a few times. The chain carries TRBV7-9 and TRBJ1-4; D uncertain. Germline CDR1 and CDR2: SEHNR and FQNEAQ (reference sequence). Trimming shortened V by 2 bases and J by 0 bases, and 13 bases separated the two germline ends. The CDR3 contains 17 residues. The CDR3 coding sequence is TGTGCCAGCAGCTTAAACGGTATCGGAGCAACTAATGAAAAACTGTTTTTT. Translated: CASSLNGIGATNEKLFF.

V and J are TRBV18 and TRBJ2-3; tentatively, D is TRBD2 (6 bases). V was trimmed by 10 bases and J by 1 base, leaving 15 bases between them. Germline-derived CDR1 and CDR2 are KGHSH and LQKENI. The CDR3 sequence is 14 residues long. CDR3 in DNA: TGTGCCACTACGAAACGGGAGCGCACAGATACGCAGTATTTT. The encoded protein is CATTKRERTDTQYF. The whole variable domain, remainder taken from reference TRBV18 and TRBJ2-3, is NAGVMQNPRHLVRRRGQEARLRCSPMKGHSHVYWYRQLPEEGLKFMVYLQKENIIDESGMPKERFSAEFPKEGPSILRIQQVVRGDSAAYFCATTKRERTDTQYFGPGTRLTVL.

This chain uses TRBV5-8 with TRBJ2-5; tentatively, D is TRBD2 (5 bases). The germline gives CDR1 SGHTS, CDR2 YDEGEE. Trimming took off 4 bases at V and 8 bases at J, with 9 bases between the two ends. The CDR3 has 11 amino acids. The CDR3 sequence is CASSARGTQYF. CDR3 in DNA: TGTGCCAGCAGCGCCCGGGGTACCCAGTACTTC.

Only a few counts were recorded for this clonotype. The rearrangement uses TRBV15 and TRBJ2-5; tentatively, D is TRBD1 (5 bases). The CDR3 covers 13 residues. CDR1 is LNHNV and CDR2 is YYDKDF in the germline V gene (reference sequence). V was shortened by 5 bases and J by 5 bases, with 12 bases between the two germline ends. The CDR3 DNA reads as TGTGCCACCAGCCTCAGGGAAAAGGAGACCCAGTACTTC. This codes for CATSLREKETQYF.

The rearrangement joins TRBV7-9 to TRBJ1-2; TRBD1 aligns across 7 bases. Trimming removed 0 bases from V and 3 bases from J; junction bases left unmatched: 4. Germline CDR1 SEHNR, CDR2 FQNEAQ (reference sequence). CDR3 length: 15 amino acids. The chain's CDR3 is CASSLAGGGYYGYTF. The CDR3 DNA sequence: TGTGCCAGCAGCTTAGCAGGGGGCGGTTACTATGGCTACACCTTC.